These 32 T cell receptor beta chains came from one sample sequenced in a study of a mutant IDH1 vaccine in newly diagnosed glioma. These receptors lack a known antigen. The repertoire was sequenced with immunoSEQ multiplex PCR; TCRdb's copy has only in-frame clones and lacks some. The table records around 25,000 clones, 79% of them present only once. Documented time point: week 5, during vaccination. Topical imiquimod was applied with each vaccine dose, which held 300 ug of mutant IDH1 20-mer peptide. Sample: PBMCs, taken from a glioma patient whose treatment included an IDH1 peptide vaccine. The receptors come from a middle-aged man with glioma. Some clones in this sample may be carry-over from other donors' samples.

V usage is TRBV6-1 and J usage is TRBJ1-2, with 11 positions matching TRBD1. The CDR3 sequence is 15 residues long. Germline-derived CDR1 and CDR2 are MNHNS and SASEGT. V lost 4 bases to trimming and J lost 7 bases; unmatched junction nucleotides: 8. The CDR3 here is CASSGQDRGHGGYTF. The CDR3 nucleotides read TGTGCCAGCAGTGGACAGGACAGGGGGCACGGTGGCTACACCTTC.

DNA of the CDR3: TGTGCCAGCAGCTTCGGGGATTTAAAATCACCCCTCCACTTT. Protein product: CASSFGDLKSPLHF. J is TRBJ1-6 and V is TRBV7-2; the D is unclear. V lost 3 bases and J lost 10, with 13 bases in between. The V gene's germline CDR1 is SGHTA and CDR2 FQGNSA. The CDR3 loop spans 14 amino acids.

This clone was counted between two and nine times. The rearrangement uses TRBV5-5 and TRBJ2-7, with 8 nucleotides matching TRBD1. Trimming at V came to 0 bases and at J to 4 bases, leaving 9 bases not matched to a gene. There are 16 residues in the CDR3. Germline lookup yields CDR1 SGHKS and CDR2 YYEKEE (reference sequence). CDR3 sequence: CASSLGPGQGIYEQYF. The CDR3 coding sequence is TGTGCCAGCAGCTTGGGGCCCGGACAGGGAATTTACGAGCAGTACTTC. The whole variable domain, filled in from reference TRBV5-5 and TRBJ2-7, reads DAGVTQSPTHLIKTRGQQVTLRCSPISGHKSVSWYQQVLGQGPQFIFQYYEKEERGRGNFPDRFSARQFPNYSSELNVNALLLGDSALYLCASSLGPGQGIYEQYFGPGTRLTVT.

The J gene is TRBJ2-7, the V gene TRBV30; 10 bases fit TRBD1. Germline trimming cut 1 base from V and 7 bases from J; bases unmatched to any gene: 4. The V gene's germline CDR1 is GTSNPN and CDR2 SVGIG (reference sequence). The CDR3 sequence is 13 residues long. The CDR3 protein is CAWSGRTGGEQYF. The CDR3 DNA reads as TGTGCCTGGAGTGGGAGGACAGGGGGAGAGCAGTACTTC.

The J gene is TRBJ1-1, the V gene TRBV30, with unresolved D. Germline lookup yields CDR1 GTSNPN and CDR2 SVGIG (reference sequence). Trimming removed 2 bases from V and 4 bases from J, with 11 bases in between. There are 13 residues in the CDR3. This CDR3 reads CAWSPQAGTEAFF. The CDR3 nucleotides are TGTGCCTGGAGTCCCCAGGCTGGCACTGAAGCTTTCTTT.

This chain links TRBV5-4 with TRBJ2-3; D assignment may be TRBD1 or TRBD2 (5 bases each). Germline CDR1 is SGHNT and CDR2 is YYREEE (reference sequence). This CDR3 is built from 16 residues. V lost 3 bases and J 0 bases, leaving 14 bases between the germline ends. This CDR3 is CASSWGSSSSTDTQYF. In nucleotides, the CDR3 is TGTGCCAGCAGCTGGGGGAGCAGCTCTAGCACAGATACGCAGTATTTT.

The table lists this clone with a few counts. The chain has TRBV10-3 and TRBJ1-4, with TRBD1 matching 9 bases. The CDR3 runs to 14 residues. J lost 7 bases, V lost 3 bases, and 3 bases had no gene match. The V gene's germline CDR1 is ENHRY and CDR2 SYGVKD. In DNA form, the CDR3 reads TGTGCCATCAGTGAACAGGGGGCGAGTGAAAAACTGTTTTTT. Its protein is CAISEQGASEKLFF.

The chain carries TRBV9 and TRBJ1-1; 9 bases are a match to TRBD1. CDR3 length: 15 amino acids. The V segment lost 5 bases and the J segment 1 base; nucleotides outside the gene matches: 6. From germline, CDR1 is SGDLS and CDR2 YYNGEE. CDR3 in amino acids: CASSVEGQGNTEAFF. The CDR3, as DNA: TGTGCCAGCAGTGTCGAGGGACAGGGGAACACTGAAGCTTTCTTT.

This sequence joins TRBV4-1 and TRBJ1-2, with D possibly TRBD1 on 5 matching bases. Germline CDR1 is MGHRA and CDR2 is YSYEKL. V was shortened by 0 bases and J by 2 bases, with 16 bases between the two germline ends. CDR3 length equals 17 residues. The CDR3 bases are TGCGCCAGCAGCCAAGATGGTCGGCAGGGAGGAAACTATGGCTACACCTTC. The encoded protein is CASSQDGRQGGNYGYTF.

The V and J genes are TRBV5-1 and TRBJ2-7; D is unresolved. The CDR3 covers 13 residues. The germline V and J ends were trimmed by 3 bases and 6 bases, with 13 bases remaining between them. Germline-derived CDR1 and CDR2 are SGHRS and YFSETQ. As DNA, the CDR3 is TGCGCCAGCAGCTCCCGACGGCCTGGCGAGCAGTACTTC. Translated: CASSSRRPGEQYF. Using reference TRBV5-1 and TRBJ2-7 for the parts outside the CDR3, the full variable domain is KAGVTQTPRYLIKTRGQQVTLSCSPISGHRSVSWYQQTPGQGLQFLFEYFSETQRNKGNFPGRFSGRQFSNSRSEMNVSTLELGDSALYLCASSSRRPGEQYFGPGTRLTVT.

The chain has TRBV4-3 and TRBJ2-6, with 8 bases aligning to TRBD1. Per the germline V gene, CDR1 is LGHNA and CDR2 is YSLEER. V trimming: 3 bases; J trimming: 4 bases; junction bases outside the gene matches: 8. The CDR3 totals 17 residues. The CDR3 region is CASSHVSTGDGANVLTF. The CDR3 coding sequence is TGCGCCAGCAGCCACGTATCGACAGGGGACGGGGCCAACGTCCTGACTTTC.

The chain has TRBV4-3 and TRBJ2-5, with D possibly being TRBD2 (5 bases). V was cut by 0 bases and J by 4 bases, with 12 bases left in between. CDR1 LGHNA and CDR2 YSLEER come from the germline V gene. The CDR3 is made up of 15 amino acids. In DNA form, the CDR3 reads TGCGCCAGCAGCCAAGACGGGCGGGCAGGAGAGACCCAGTACTTC. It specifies CASSQDGRAGETQYF.

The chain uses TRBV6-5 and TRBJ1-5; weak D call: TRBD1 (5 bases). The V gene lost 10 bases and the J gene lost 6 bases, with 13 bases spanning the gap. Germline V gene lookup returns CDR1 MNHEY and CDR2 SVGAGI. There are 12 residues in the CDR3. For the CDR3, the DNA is TGTGCCACTTGGGGACCCGGTCAGCCCCAGCATTTT. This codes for CATWGPGQPQHF.

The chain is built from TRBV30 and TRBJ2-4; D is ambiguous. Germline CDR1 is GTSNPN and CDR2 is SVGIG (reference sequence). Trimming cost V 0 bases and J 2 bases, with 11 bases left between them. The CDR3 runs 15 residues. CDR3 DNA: TGTGCCTGGAGTGTGGGTACCGTAACCAAAAACATTCAGTACTTC. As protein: CAWSVGTVTKNIQYF. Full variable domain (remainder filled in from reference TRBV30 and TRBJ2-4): SQTIHQWPATLVQPVGSPLSLECTVEGTSNPNLYWYRQAAGRGLQLLFYSVGIGQISSEVPQNLSASRPQDRQFILSSKKLLLSDSGFYLCAWSVGTVTKNIQYFGAGTRLSVL.

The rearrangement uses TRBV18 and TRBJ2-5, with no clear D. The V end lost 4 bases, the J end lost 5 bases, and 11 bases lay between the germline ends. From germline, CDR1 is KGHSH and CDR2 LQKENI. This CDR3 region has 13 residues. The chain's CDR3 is CASSRTQGETQYF. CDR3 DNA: TGTGCCAGCTCACGGACGCAAGGGGAGACCCAGTACTTC.

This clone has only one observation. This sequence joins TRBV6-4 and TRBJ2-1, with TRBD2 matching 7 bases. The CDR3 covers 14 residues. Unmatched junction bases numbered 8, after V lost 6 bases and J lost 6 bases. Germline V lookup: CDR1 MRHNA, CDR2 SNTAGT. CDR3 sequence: CASRAGLSFNEQFF. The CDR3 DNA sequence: TGTGCCAGCAGAGCGGGACTGTCGTTCAATGAGCAGTTCTTC.

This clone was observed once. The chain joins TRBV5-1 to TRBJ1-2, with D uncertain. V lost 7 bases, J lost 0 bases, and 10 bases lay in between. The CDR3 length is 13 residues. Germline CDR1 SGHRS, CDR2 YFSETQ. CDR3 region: CASGAASNYGYTF. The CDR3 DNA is TGCGCCAGCGGCGCCGCCTCTAACTATGGCTACACCTTC.

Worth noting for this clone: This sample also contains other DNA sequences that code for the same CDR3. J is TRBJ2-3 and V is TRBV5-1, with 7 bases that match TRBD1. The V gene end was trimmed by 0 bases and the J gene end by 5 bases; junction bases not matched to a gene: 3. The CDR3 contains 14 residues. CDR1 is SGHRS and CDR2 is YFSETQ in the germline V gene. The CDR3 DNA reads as TGCGCCAGCAGCTTGGGACAGGGCGTAGATACGCAGTATTTT. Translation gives CASSLGQGVDTQYF.

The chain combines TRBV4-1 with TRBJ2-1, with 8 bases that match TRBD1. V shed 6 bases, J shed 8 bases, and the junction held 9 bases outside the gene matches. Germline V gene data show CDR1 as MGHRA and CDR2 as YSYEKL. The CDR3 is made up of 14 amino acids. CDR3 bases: TGCGCCAGCAGAATTGGACAGGGTCCCTATGAGCAGTTCTTC. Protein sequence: CASRIGQGPYEQFF.

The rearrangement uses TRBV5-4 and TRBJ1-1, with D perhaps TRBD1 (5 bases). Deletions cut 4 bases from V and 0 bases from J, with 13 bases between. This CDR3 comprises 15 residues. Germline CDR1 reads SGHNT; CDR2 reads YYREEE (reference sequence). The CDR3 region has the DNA TGTGCCAGCAGCCCCCCGGGGGGAATGAACACTGAAGCTTTCTTT. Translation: CASSPPGGMNTEAFF.

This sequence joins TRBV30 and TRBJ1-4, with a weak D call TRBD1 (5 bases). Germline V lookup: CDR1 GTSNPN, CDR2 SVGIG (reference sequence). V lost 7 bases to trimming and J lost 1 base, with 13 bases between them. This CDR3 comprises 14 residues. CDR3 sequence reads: CAYQRGGTNEKLFF. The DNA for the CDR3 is TGTGCCTACCAAAGGGGAGGAACTAATGAAAAACTGTTTTTT.

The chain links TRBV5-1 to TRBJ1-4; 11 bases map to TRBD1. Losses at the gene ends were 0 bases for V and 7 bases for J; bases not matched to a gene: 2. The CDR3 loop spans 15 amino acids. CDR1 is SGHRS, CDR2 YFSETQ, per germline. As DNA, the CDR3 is TGCGCCAGCAGCTTGGATGGGACAGGGGGTGAAAAACTGTTTTTT. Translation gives CASSLDGTGGEKLFF.

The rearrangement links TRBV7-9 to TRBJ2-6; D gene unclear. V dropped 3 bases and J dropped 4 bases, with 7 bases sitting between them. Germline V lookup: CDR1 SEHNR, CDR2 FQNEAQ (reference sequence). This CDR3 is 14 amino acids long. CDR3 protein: CASSFGSGANVLTF. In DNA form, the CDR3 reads TGTGCCAGCAGCTTTGGATCGGGGGCCAACGTCCTGACTTTC.

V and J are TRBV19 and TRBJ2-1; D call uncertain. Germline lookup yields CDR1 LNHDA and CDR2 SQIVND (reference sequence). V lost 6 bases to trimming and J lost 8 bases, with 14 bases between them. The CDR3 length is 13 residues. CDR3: CASRNRHLDEQFF. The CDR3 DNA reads TGTGCCAGTAGGAACAGACATCTCGATGAGCAGTTCTTC.

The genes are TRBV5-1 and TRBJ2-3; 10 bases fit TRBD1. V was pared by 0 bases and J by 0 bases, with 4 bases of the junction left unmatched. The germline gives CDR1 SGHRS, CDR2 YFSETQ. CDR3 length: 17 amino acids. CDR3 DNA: TGCGCCAGCAGCTTGGGGGGGACAGGGGAGAGCACAGATACGCAGTATTTT. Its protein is CASSLGGTGESTDTQYF.

CDR3 sequence: CAWGPGSGNTIYF. CDR3 DNA: TGTGCCTGGGGCCCCGGCTCTGGAAACACCATATATTTT. This chain connects TRBV30 to TRBJ1-3; D unresolved. V gave up 5 bases and J gave up 0 bases, with 8 bases separating them. The CDR3 is made up of 13 amino acids. CDR1 and CDR2 from the germline V gene are GTSNPN and SVGIG (reference sequence). The full variable domain, rest sourced from reference TRBV30 and TRBJ1-3, is SQTIHQWPATLVQPVGSPLSLECTVEGTSNPNLYWYRQAAGRGLQLLFYSVGIGQISSEVPQNLSASRPQDRQFILSSKKLLLSDSGFYLCAWGPGSGNTIYFGEGSWLTVV.

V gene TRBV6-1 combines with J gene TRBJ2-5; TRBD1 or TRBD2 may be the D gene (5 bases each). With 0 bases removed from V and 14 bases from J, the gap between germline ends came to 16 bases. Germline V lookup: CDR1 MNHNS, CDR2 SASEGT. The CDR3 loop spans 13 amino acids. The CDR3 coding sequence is TGTGCCAGCAGTGAAGCGCCTGTGGGGACGCCCTACTTC. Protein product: CASSEAPVGTPYF.

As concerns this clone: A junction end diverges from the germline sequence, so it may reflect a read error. The CDR3 coding sequence is TGTGCCAGCAGCGTATCGGGAGGGAGAGGTTACGGGCAGTACTTC. Its translation is CASSVSGGRGYGQYF. This sequence joins TRBV9 and TRBJ2-7, with 8 bases identical to TRBD2. The CDR3 is 15 residues long. Germline assignment: CDR1 SGDLS and CDR2 YYNGEE.

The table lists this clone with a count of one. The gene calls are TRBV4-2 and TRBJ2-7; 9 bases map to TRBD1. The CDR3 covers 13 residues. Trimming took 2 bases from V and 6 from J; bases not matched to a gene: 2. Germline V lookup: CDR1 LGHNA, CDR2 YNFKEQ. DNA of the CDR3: TGTGCCAGCAGCCAAACGACAGGGGGCGAGCAGTACTTC. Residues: CASSQTTGGEQYF.

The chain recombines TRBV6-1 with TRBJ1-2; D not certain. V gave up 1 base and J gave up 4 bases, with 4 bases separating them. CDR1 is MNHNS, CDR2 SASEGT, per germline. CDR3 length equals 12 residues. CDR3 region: CASSEGAYGYTF. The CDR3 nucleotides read TGTGCCAGCAGTGAAGGGGCCTATGGCTACACCTTC.

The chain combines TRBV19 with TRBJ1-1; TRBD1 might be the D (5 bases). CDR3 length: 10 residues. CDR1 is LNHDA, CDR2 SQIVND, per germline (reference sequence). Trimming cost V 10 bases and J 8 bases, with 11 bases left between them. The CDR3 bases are TGTGCCACGTTCGGGGGAGAAGCTTTCTTT. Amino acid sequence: CATFGGEAFF.

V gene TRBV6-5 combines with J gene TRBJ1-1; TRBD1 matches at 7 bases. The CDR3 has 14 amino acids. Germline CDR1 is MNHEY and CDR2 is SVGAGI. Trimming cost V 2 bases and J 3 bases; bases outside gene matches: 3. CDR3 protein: CASSYHDRDTEAFF. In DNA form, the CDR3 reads TGTGCCAGCAGTTACCACGACAGGGACACTGAAGCTTTCTTT.